The source of this T cell receptor beta chain is a study of T cell responses to AZD1222 COVID-19 vaccine (dated by TCRdb to the early 2020s). For the wider study: A total of 233 trial participants underwent TCR sequencing, of whom approximately 200 had received two doses of AZD1222 and some 25 had received two doses of the MenACWY control vaccine. Trial participants were enrolled by age into 18-55, 56-69 and 70-plus year subgroups, with approximately 150, 30 and 60 TCR-sequenced participants respectively.

In light of the paper, this sample's time point label describes: about 28 days (+/-7) after the second vaccine dose. AZD1222 recipients whose second dose came at about 4 weeks and those whose second dose came at about 12 weeks were combined into one group, since spike-specific TCR depth and breadth did not differ between the two schedules. Samples from vaccinated people were obtained from the UK trials COV001 and COV002, which included a single-blind randomized controlled phase 2/3 trial of AZD1222 (ChAdOx1 nCoV-19) in healthy adults. Trial participant PBMC samples were collected at day 0 and day 28 after the second dose for TCRbeta chain sequencing. Overall results and qualifications from the work: Vaccine-associated CD4 TCRs spanned the whole spike protein, with dominant responses in regions 160-218 and 743-854. Participants were mostly white British and included more females than males, and it was suggested by the authors that clonal diversity may have been underestimated. Reportedly, close to half of the unique spike-specific TCRs recognized epitopes lying outside the regions that are mutated in the B.1.351 and B.1.1.7 variants. After two AZD1222 doses, both the breadth and the depth of spike-specific TCRs were significantly higher than at day 0 and than in MenACWY recipients. Because no day 14 peak-response samples were available, repertoires were characterized only after the peak T cell response. The 56-69-year group was small, and its depth increase did not reach significance, likely because of low power. Only a handful of AZD1222 recipients were SARS-CoV-2 seropositive at baseline, limiting conclusions about previously exposed vaccinees.

Trimming leaves V shorter by 4 bases and J shorter by 4 bases, with the junction holding 8 bases beyond the gene matches. CDR1 SGHAT and CDR2 FQNNGV are derived from the germline V gene. From cysteine to phenylalanine, the CDR3 is 16 amino acids long. Only the CDR3 portion is preserved as DNA: 48 bases, with reading frame beginning at the first base. Points on this clone: It has no known antigen specificity. No base quality information exists; no much larger clone differs at one position.

The CDR3 regions of human TCRbeta chains were subjected to immunosequencing. Per the original workflow: Repertoire TCRs were matched against a reference library of SARS-CoV-2-specific TCRs generated with the MIRA antigen-specificity platform. Breadth was defined as the fraction of unique TCRs that were SARS-CoV-2-associated, and depth was defined as the fraction of total T cells that were SARS-CoV-2-associated. Using the MIRA data, every spike-specific TCR was mapped to the spike region that the TCR reacted to and assigned to either a CD4 or a CD8 class. Log10-transformed breadth and depth values were compared by one-way ANOVA with Sidak's multiple comparisons tests. TCRdb's version of the immuneACCESS table is confined to in-frame rearrangements and falls short of the full clone set. An unresolved V gene accounts for under half of the shortfall where checked; the remainder is of unknown origin. The DNA was the basis for D and trimming; V, J and clone size are from that table. The table for this sample lists over 120,000 clones; around 84% of them were counted only once. Roughly 5.1% of the sample is taken by the ten largest.

The sequence was collected from an adult who received the AZD1222 COVID-19 vaccine. In this chain, TRBV11-2 is recombined with TRBJ2-7; a stretch of 12 junction bases matches TRBD2. The specimen comprised peripheral blood, sampled 28 days after the second AZD1222 dose. The CDR3 sequence is CASSSWTSGNGYEQYF. In nucleotide form, the sequence is TGTGCCAGCAGCTCGTGGACTAGCGGGAACGGGTACGAGCAGTACTTC.